One T cell receptor (beta chain) is described in this entry. Its antigen remains unidentified. The data derive from a study of graft-versus-host responses after intestinal transplantation. General study points: Early after transplant, HvG clones declined as circulating GvH clones peaked.

Repertoires were generated with immunoSEQ multiplex PCR, while TCRdb's copy carries only in-frame clones and drops some. Altogether around 96,000 clones are present, 80% to 95% being singletons, with the ten largest covering roughly 16%. The trim removed 8 bases at V and 7 bases at J, leaving 12 bases unmatched. Germline values: CDR1 WNHNN, CDR2 SYGVQD (reference sequence). This CDR3 has 15 residues. Source: PBMCs, taken roughly 68 weeks after intestinal transplant. The sequence derives from a human patient who received an intestinal transplant, so some T cells may come from the graft donor. V usage is TRBV10-1 and J usage is TRBJ2-7, with 12 positions matching TRBD1. CDR3 in DNA: TGCGCCAGCTCCCCAGGGACAGGGGGCCTGGGGGAGCAGTACTTC. Amino acids: CASSPGTGGLGEQYF.